This TCR beta chain was sequenced for a study of cytotoxic CD8 clonotypes in ibrutinib-treated CLL. The source of roughly 1.9 micrograms of genomic DNA for TCR beta libraries was cryopreserved PBMCs. Of note for this clone: What it binds is unknown.

Study observations and caveats: Contraction or stability on treatment characterized the public clonotypes, which were uncommon.

The data were produced by immunoSEQ multiplex PCR, yet TCRdb's version contains in-frame clones alone and is incomplete. Found here are under 200,000 clones, 81% of them singletons; the top ten hold about 1.9%. This sequence was found in a human donor with chronic lymphocytic leukemia. Sample: PBMCs, taken after 12 months of ibrutinib treatment.

DNA for the CDR3: TGTGCCAGCAGCGGGGGCCCGGAGGGATTCTATGGCTACACCTTC. Its protein product is CASSGGPEGFYGYTF. V is TRBV5-6 and J is TRBJ1-2, with TRBD1 as a possible D gene (6 bases). This CDR3 has 15 residues. Trimming removed 4 bases at V and 4 bases at J, with 17 bases between. Per germline, CDR1 SGHDT and CDR2 YYEEEE.